These T cell receptor beta chains were read from a single sample in a study of lymphopenia after photon versus proton radiotherapy. TCRdb keeps only in-frame clones here, not all; method: immunoSEQ multiplex PCR. The sample gives roughly 25,000 clones, around 90% of which show up once; approximately 18% is in the top ten. Sequencing used peripheral blood, obtained from a patient treated with photon-based radiotherapy. These receptors were collected from a man aged 45-60 years with gastric cancer. Both conserved end residues are part of each CDR3. The order of the fields is J gene, V gene, CDR3 protein.

TRBJ1-1	TRBV30	CAWSPDQVGMNTEAFF
TRBJ2-1	TRBV5-8	CASSPTSKQGTEQFF
TRBJ1-1	TRBV19	CASRLSVTTEAFF
TRBJ2-3	TRBV7-2	CAVPGGGAVDTQYF
TRBJ2-3	TRBV6-5	CASSLTGGGTDTQYF
TRBJ2-3	TRBV18	CASSRTGFPDTQYF
TRBJ1-3	TRBV9	CASSVTVGSGNTIYF
TRBJ2-2	TRBV13	CASSLGQNTGELFF
TRBJ2-1	TRBV5-1	CASSLAVINEQFF
TRBJ2-2	TRBV7-3	CASSLTGRQGENTGELFF
TRBJ1-1	TRBV5-1	CASSLGVPLEAFF
TRBJ2-7	TRBV11-2	CASSLAGLGHEQYF
TRBJ2-2	TRBV19	CASFWTNTGELFF
TRBJ2-1	TRBV9	CASSVVGGGNEQFF
TRBJ2-3	TRBV30	CAWMMSSDTQYF
TRBJ1-2	TRBV4-3	CASSQVVAVGYTF
TRBJ1-6	TRBV7-9	CASSLGSDNSPLHF
TRBJ2-5	TRBV2	CASSPLQGTQYF
TRBJ2-1	TRBV6-6	CASSPDRDNEQFF
TRBJ1-4	TRBV29-1	CSVGASPNEKLFF
TRBJ1-1	TRBV27	CATARFVSSTEAFF
TRBJ1-2	TRBV29-1	CSARQGSNYGYTF
TRBJ2-3	TRBV2	CASSGRADTQYF
TRBJ1-5	TRBV7-3	CASSLRAQGASQPQHF
TRBJ1-2	TRBV9	CASSDRDGYTF
TRBJ2-7	TRBV19	CASSIRGGYEQYF
TRBJ1-1	TRBV6-1	CASGRWNTEAFF
TRBJ2-2	TRBV7-2	CASSVRGLNTGELFF
TRBJ2-1	TRBV7-6	CASSLAGFYNEQFF
TRBJ1-2	TRBV19	CASRGNYGYTF
TRBJ1-1	TRBV7-9	CASSLETRSGTFF
TRBJ2-1	TRBV7-6	CASTLAGGPGEQFF
TRBJ2-2	TRBV10-2	CASSELGGELFF
TRBJ2-2	TRBV10-3	CAISSVQGNTGELFF
TRBJ1-2	TRBV7-8	CASSPRPGRINYGYTF
TRBJ2-3	TRBV6-5	CASSYVGTDTQYF
TRBJ2-1	TRBV11-3	CASSLEQGVNEQFF
TRBJ1-1	TRBV6-5	CASTQRTGLTEAFF
TRBJ2-3	TRBV6-6	CASSPGRVNTDTQYF
TRBJ2-7	TRBV11-2	CASSFGTTDTYEQYF
TRBJ2-6	TRBV9	CASSVARVGANVLTF
TRBJ1-1	TRBV18	CASSPWRQGNTEAFF
TRBJ2-1	TRBV5-4	CASSTSDEQFF
TRBJ2-5	TRBV9	CASSVDEMGQETQYF
TRBJ2-4	TRBV19	CASSTTGTGANIQYF
TRBJ2-3	TRBV27	CASSLLGGPTDTQYF